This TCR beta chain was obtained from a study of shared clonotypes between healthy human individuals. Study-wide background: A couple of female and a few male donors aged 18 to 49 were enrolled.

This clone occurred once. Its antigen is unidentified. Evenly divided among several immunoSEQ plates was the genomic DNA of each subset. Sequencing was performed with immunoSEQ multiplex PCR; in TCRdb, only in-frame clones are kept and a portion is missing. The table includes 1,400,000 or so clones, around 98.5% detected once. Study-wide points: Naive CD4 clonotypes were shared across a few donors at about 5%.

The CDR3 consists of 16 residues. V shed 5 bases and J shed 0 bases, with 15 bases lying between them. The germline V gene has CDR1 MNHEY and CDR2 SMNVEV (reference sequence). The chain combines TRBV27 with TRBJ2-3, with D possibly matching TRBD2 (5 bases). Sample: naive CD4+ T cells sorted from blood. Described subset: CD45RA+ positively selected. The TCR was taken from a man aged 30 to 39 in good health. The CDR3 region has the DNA TGTGCCAGCAGTCTCAAGAGCGGACTTAGCACAGATACGCAGTATTTT. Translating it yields CASSLKSGLSTDTQYF.